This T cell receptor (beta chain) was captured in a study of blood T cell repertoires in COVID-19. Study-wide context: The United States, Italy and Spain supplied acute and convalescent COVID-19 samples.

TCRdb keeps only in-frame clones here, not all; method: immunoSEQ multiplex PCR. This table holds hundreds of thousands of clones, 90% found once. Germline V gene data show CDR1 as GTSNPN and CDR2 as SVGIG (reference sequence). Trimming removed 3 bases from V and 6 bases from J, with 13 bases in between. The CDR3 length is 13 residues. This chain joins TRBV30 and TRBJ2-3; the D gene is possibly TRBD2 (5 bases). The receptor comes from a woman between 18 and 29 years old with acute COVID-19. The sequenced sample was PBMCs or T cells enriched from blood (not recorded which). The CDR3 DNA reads TGTGCCTGGAGCGGGATCACCGGTGATACGCAGTATTTT. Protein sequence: CAWSGITGDTQYF. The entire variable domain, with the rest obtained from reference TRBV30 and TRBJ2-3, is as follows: SQTIHQWPATLVQPVGSPLSLECTVEGTSNPNLYWYRQAAGRGLQLLFYSVGIGQISSEVPQNLSASRPQDRQFILSSKKLLLSDSGFYLCAWSGITGDTQYFGPGTRLTVL.